Given below is one T cell receptor beta chain in context. The table lists this clone with a count of one. Which antigen it targets is not known. The record has no base qualities; no much larger clone is one base away. This sample is drawn from a study of blood T cell repertoires in COVID-19 (dated by TCRdb to between 2020 and 2021). With respect to the entire study: Collaborator samples came from the United States, Italy and Spain and covered acute and convalescent phases of COVID-19. A de-identified subject ID, COVID-19 status, age in years and sex were almost always included in the sample metadata. Where available, HLA class I and class II types were taken from metadata supplied by the sample provider and were not determined by assay-based typing. The material from the prospective study consisted of cDNA or gDNA derived from T cells, B-cell-depleted T cells, or PBMCs. Deeply sampled blood TCRbeta repertoires from subjects exposed to, actively infected with, or recovered from COVID-19 were included in the dataset. The repertoires were released in a freely available public database meant as a resource for research on the immune response to SARS-CoV-2. Samples came from the ongoing ImmuneRACE study (first 160 participants) plus 1,254 subjects from 6 global collaborators. What the authors observed across the whole study: Clinical and demographic metadata were provided uncurated, with the amount varying by source and participant.

Whole blood was collected in K2EDTA tubes by collaborating institutions according to the institutions' own protocols. For TCRbeta analysis, collaborator samples were shipped as frozen whole blood, as isolated PBMCs, or as DNA extracted from either sample type. TCRbeta CDR3 regions were amplified from genomic DNA by means of the immunoSEQ Assay, a bias-controlled multiplex PCR. The original pipeline was this. Within the assay, amplification of reference gene primers was used to estimate how many nucleated cells each sample contained. To quantify the absolute abundance of each unique TCRbeta CDR3 rearrangement, sequence reads were collapsed and filtered. For each sample, productive Simpson clonality was calculated as the square root of Simpson's diversity index over productive rearrangements. In TCRdb, the immuneACCESS table is reduced to in-frame sequences with V and J assigned. These tables do not hold every clone; where another copy was compared, an unresolved V gene accounts for under half, and the others remain unexplained. That table supplies the V and J calls and clone size; D and trimming were determined from the DNA. Recorded for this sample are some 100,000 clones; about 90% of them occurred a single time. Roughly 8.1% of the sample is held by the ten biggest clonotypes.

Taken from the germline V gene, the CDR1 and CDR2 loops are MNHEY and SVGAGI. Trimmed from V: 6 bases; trimmed from J: 8 bases; junction bases lacking a gene match: 9. Measured from the cysteine to the phenylalanine, the CDR3 is 15 residues long. This entry keeps only the CDR3 DNA: 45 bases, framed from base 1. Recombination joined TRBV6-5 with TRBJ2-1; the central 11 bases match TRBD2. The source material was peripheral blood. The origin of this receptor is a woman in her 70s with acute or convalescent COVID-19. The CDR3 has the sequence CASRRLAGLPDEQFF. In nucleotides, the sequence is TGTGCCAGCAGAAGACTAGCGGGACTCCCGGATGAGCAGTTCTTC.